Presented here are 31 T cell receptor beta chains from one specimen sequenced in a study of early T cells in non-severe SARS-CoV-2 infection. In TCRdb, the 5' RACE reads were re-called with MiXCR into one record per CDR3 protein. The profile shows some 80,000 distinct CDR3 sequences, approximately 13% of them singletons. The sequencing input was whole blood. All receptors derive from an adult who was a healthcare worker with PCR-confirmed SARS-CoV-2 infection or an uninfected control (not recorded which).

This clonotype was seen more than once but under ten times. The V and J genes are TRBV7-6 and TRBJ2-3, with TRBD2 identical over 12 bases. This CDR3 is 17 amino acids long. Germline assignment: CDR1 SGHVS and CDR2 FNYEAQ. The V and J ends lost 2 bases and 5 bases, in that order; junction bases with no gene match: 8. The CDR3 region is CASSLNPSGRVRDTQYF. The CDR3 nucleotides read TGTGCCAGCAGCTTAAATCCTAGCGGGAGGGTCAGAGATACGCAGTATTTT.

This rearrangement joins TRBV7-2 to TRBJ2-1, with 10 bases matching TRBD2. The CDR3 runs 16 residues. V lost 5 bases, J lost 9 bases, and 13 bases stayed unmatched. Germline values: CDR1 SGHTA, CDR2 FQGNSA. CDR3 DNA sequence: TGTGCCAGCAGCACGTCCTACGGGACTAGCGTGGGTGAGCAGTTCTTC. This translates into CASSTSYGTSVGEQFF.

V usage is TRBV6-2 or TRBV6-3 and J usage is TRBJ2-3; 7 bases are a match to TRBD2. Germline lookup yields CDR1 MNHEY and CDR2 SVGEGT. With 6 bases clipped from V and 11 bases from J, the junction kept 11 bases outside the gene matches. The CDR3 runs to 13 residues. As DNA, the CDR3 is TGTGCCAGCAGCGTACTAGCGTCGCGAGAGCAGTATTTT. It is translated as CASSVLASREQYF.

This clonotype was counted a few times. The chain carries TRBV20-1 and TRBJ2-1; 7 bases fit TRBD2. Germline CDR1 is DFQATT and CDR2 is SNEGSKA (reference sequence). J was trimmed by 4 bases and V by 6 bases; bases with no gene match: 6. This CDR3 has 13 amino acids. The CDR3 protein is CSAWGLPYNEQFF. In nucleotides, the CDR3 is TGCAGTGCCTGGGGACTACCTTACAATGAGCAGTTCTTC.

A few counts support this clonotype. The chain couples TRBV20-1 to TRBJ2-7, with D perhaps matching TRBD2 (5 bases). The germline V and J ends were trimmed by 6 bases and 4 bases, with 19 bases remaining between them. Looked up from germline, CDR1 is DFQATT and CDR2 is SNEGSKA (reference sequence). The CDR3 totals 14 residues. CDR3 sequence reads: CSAAGLQTAYEQYF. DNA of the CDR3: TGCAGTGCGGCGGGTCTCCAGACCGCATACGAGCAGTACTTC.

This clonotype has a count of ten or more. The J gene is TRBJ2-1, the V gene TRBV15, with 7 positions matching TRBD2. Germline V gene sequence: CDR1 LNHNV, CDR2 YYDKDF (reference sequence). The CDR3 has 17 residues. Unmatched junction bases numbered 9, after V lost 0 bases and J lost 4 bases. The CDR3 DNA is TGTGCCACCAGCAGAGATGGGTCGGGAGGAAAGTACAATGAGCAGTTCTTC. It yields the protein CATSRDGSGGKYNEQFF.

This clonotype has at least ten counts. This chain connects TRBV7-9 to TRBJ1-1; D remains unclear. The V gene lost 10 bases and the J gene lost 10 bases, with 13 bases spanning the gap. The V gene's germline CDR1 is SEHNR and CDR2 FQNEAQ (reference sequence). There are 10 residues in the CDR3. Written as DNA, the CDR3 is TGTGCCATCGACAATTTTACAGCTTTCTTT. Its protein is CAIDNFTAFF.

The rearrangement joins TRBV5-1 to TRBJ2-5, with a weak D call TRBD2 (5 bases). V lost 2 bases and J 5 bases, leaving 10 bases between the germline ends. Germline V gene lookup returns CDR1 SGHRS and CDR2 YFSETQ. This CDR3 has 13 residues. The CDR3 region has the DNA TGCGCCAGCAGCTTCGTGGGAGAGGAGACCCAGTACTTC. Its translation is CASSFVGEETQYF.

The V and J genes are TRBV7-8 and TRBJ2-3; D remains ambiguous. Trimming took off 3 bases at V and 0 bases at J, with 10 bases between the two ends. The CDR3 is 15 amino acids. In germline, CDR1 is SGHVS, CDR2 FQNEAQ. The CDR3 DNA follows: TGTGCCAGCAGCTTCCAAGCGCATAGCACAGATACGCAGTATTTT. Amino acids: CASSFQAHSTDTQYF.

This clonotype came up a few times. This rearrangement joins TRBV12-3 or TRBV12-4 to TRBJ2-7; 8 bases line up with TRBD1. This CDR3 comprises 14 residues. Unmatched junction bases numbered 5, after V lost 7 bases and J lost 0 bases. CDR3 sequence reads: CASTSTGVSYEQYF. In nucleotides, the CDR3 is TGTGCCAGCACCTCGACAGGGGTCTCCTACGAGCAGTACTTC.

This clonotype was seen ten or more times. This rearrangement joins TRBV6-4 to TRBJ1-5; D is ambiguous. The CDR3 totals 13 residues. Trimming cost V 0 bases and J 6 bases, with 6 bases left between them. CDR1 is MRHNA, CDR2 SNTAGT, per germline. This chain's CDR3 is CASSDSLGQPQHF. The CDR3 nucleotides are TGTGCCAGCAGTGACTCGTTGGGTCAGCCCCAGCATTTT.

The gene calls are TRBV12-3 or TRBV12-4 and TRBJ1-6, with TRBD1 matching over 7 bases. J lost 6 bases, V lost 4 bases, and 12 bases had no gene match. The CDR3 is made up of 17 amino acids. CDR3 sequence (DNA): TGTGCCAGCAGTTCCCAAGGGAGGACAGGCATTAATTCACCCCTCCACTTT. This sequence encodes CASSSQGRTGINSPLHF.

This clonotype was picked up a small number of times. The CDR3 region has the DNA TGTGCCAGTTTAACGGGGGCGGGGATATCCTACGAGCAGTACTTC. Translation gives CASLTGAGISYEQYF. This chain uses TRBV7-9 with TRBJ2-7; D possibly matches TRBD1 or TRBD2 (6 bases each). The V gene's germline CDR1 is SEHNR and CDR2 FQNEAQ (reference sequence). This CDR3 spans 15 amino acids. Trimming removed 9 bases from V and 1 base from J, with 19 bases in between.

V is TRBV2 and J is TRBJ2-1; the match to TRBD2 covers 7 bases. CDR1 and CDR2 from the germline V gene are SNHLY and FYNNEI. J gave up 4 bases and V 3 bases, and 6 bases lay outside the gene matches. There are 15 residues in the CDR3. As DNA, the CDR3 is TGTGCCAGCAGTGACTCTAGCGGACAATACAATGAGCAGTTCTTC. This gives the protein CASSDSSGQYNEQFF.

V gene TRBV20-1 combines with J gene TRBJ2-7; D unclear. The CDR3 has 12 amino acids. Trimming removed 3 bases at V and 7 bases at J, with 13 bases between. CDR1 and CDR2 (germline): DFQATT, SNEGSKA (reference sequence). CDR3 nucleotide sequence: TGCAGTGCTAGCCAAAGGTCGCGGGAGCAGTACTTC. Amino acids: CSASQRSREQYF.

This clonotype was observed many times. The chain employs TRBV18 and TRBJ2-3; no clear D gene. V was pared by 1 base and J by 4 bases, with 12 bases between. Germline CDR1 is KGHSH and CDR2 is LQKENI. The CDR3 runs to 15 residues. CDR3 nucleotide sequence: TGTGCCAGCTCACCACGGGCCTTAAGTGCAGATACGCAGTATTTT. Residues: CASSPRALSADTQYF.

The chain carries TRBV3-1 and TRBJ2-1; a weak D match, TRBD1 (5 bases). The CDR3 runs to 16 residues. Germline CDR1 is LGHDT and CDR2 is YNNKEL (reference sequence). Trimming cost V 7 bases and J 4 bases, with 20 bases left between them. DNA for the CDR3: TGTGCCAGCACCTTTAGACAGCGTGAACCTTACAATGAGCAGTTCTTC. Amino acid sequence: CASTFRQREPYNEQFF.

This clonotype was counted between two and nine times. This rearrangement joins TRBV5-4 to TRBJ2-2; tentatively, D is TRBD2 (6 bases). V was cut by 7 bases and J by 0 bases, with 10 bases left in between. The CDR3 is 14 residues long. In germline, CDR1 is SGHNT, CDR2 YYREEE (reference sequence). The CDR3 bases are TGTGCCAGCGGCGGGACTCCGAACACCGGGGAGCTGTTTTTT. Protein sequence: CASGGTPNTGELFF.

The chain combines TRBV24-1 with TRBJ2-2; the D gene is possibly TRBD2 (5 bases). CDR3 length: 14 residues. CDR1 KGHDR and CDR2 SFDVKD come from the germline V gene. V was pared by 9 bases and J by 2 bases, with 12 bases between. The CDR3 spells CATEGKFNTGELFF. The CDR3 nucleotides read TGTGCCACCGAGGGAAAGTTCAACACCGGGGAGCTGTTTTTT.

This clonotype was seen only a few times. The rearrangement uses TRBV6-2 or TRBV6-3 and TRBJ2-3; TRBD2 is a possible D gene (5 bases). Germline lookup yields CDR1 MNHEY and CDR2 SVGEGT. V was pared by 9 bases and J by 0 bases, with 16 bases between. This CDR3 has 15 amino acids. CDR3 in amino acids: CASRSDLSSTDTQYF. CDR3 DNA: TGTGCCAGTCGCTCGGACTTATCTAGCACAGATACGCAGTATTTT.

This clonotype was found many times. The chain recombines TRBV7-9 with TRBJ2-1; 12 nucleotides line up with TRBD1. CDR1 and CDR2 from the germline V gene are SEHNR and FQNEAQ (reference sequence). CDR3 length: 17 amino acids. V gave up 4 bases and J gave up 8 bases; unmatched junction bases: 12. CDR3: CASSSGTGGRPMYEQFF. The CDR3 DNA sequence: TGTGCCAGCAGCTCTGGGACAGGGGGCAGGCCTATGTATGAGCAGTTCTTC. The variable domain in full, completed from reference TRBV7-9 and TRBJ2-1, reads DTGVSQNPRHKITKRGQNVTFRCDPISEHNRLYWYRQTLGQGPEFLTYFQNEAQLEKSRLLSDRFSAERPKGSFSTLEIQRTEQGDSAMYLCASSSGTGGRPMYEQFFGPGTRLTVL.

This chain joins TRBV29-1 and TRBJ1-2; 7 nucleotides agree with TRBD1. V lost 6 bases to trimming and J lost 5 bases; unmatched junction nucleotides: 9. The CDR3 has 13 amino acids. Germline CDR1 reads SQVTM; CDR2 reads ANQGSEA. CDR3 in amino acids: CSVTDRASYGYTF. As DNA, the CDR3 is TGCAGCGTCACCGACAGGGCCAGTTATGGCTACACCTTC.

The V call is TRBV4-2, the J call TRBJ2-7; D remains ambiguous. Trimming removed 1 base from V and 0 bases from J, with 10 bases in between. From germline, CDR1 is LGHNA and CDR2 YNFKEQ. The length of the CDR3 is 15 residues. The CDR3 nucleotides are TGTGCCAGCAGCCAAGTGGCGGAAACCTCCTACGAGCAGTACTTC. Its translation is CASSQVAETSYEQYF.

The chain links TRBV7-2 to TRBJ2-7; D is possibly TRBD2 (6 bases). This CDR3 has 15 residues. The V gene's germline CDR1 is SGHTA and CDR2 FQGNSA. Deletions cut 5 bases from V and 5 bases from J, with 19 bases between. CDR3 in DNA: TGTGCCAGCAGCCGTAGCGGAAATACATATAACGAGCAGTACTTC. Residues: CASSRSGNTYNEQYF.

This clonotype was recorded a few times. The CDR3 is CAWSVTETQYF. In DNA, the CDR3 is TGTGCCTGGAGTGTTACTGAGACCCAGTACTTC. This chain connects TRBV30 to TRBJ2-5; D is ambiguous. This CDR3 region has 11 residues. The V end was cut by 0 bases, the J end by 5 bases, with 4 bases between. Germline CDR1 and CDR2: GTSNPN and SVGIG (reference sequence).

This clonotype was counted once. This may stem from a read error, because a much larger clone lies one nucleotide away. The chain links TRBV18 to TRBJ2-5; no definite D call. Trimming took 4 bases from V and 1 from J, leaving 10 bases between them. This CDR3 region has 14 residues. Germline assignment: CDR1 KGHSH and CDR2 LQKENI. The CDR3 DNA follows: TGTGCCAGCTCACTCGACCAGGCCCAAGAGACCCAGTACTTC. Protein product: CASSLDQAQETQYF.

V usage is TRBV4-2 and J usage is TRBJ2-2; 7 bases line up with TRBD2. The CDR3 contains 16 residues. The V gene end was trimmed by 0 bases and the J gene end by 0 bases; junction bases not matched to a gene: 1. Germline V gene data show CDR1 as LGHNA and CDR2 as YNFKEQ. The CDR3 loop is CASSQDAGANTGELFF. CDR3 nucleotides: TGTGCCAGCAGCCAAGACGCGGGGGCGAACACCGGGGAGCTGTTTTTT.

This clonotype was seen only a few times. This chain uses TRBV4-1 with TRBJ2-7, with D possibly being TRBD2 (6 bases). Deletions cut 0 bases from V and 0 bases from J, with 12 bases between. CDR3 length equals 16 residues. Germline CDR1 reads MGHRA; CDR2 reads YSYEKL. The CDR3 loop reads CASSQEDGSSSYEQYF. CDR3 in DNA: TGCGCCAGCAGCCAAGAGGACGGGAGTAGCTCCTACGAGCAGTACTTC.

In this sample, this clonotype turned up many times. CDR3 amino acids: CASSSEDEVNEQFF. The CDR3 DNA follows: TGTGCCAGTAGTTCCGAGGACGAGGTGAATGAGCAGTTCTTC. The V call is TRBV19, the J call TRBJ2-1; D is uncertain. Germline values: CDR1 LNHDA, CDR2 SQIVND (reference sequence). The CDR3 sequence is 14 residues long. V was pared by 5 bases and J by 7 bases, with 15 bases between.

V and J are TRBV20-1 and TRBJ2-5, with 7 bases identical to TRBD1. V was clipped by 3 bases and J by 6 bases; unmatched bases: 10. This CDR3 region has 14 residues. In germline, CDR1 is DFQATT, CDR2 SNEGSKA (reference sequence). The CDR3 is CSASPSTGRKTQYF. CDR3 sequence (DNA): TGCAGTGCTAGCCCTTCGACAGGGCGAAAGACCCAGTACTTC.

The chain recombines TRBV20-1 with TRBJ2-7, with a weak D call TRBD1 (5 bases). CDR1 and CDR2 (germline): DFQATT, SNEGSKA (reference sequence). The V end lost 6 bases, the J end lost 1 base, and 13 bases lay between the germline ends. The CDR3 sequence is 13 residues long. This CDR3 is CSASTQGSYEQYF. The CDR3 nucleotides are TGCAGTGCAAGTACCCAGGGATCCTACGAGCAGTACTTC.